Sequencing of this T cell receptor (beta chain) was carried out in a study of shared clonotypes between healthy human individuals. Study-wide background: Those who served as donors were two women and a few men between the ages of 18 and 49. Study outcomes and limitations: Limitation of the genetic and exposure-history diversity represented came from the few donors. Researchers found naive subsets generally carried larger estimated richness than memory subsets.

This clone was counted many times. As yet, its antigen is unknown. The genomic DNA of each subset was split evenly across several immunoSEQ plates. Produced via immunoSEQ multiplex PCR; TCRdb's table is partial and in-frame only. This table has over a million clones, approximately 68% appearing once. This CDR3 contains 13 residues. Trimming stripped 6 bases from V and 5 bases from J, with 13 bases between. The germline gives CDR1 MNHNY, CDR2 SVGAGI (reference sequence). This TCR derives from a man in his late teens or twenties in good health. The genes are TRBV6-6 and TRBJ2-5; D remains ambiguous. What was sequenced was memory CD4+ T cells sorted from blood. Regarding subset: CD45RA-negative fraction. The CDR3 loop is CASSPGSWETQYF. In nucleotides, the CDR3 is TGTGCCAGCAGCCCCGGGTCGTGGGAGACCCAGTACTTC.